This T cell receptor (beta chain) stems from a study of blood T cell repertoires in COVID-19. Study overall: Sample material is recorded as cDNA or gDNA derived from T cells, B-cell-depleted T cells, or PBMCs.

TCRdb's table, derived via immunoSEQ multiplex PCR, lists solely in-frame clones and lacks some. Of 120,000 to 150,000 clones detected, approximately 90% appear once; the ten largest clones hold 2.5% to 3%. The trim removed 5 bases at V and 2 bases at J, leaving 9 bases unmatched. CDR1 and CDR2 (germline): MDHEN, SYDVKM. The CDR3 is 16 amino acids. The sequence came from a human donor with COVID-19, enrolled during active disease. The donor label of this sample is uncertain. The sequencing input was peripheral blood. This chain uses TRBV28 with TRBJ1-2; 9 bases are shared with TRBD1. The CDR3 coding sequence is TGTGCCAGCAGTATCTCCGGGACAGGGACGAACTATGGCTACACCTTC. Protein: CASSISGTGTNYGYTF.